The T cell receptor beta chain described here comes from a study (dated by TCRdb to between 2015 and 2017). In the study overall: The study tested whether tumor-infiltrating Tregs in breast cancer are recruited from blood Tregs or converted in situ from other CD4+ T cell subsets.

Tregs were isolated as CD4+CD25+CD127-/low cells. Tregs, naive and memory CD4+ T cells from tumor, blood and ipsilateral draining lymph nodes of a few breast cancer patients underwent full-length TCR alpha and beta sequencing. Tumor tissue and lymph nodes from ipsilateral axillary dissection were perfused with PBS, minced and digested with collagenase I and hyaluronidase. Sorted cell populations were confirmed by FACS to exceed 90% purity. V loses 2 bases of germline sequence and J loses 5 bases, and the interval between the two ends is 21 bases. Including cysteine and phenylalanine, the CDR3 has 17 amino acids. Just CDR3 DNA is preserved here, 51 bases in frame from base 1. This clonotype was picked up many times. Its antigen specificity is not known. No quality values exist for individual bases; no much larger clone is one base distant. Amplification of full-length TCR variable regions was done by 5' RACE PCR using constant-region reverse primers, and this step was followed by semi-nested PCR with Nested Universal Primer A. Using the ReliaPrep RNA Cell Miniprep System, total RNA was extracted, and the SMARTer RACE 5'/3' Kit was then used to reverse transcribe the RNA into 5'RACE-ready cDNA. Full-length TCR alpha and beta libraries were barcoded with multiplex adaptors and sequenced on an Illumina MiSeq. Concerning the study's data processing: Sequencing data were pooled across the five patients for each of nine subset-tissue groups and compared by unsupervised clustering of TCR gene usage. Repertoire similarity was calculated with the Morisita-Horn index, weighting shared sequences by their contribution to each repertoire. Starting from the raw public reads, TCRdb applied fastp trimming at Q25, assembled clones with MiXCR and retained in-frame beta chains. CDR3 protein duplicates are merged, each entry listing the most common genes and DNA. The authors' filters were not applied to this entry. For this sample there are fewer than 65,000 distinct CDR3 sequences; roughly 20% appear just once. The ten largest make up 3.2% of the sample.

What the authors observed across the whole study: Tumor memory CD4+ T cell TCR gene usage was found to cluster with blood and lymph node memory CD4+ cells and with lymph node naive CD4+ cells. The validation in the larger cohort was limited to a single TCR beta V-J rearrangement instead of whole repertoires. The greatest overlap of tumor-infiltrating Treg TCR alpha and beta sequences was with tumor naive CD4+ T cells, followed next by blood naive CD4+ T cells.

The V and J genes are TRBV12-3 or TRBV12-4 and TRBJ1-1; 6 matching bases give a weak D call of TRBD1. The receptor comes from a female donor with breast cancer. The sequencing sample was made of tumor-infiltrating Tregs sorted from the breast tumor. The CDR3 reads CASSLMGSGAWRTEAFF. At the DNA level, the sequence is TGTGCCAGCAGTTTAATGGGGTCGGGGGCTTGGCGGACTGAAGCTTTCTTT.